This T cell receptor beta chain was sequenced for a study of OX40 agonist ivuxolimab in advanced cancers. Study as a whole: It was ivuxolimab, an agonistic anti-OX40 (CD134) antibody, that patients were treated with. Study-wide results and limits: At 0.1 to 3.0 mg/kg and by week 6, CD4+ and CD8+ T cells in the blood had expanded clonally. Part of the nonresponder group also had normalized T-cell clonal expansion that was low.

This CDR3 spans 13 amino acids. Trimming took 6 bases from V and 4 from J, leaving 13 bases between them. Germline CDR1 and CDR2: SGHRS and YFSETQ. On this clone: Its antigen is not known.

Assay: immunoSEQ multiplex PCR; the TCRdb copy retains only in-frame clones and omits some. The sample holds 65,000 to 95,000 clones, around nine tenths seen once. Autoimmune disease history or systemic immunosuppression meant exclusion. The chain couples TRBV5-1 to TRBJ1-1; D ambiguous. The material sequenced was CD4+ or CD8+ T cells sorted from blood, taken in a trial of the OX40 agonist ivuxolimab. This TCR was recovered from an adult with an advanced solid tumor such as melanoma, head and neck, liver or kidney cancer. The CDR3 is CASKVEGITEAFF. CDR3 bases: TGCGCCAGCAAGGTGGAGGGTATCACTGAAGCTTTCTTT.